The rows below give T cell receptor beta chains drawn from one sample of a study of blood T cells in healthy people across ages. One entry per CDR3 protein, called by TCRdb with MiXCR from the 5' RACE reads. Here the sample spans about 680,000 distinct CDR3 sequences, 49% being singletons. The sequencing input was blood. The receptors come from a woman aged 55-70 years in good health. CDR3s include the opening cysteine and the closing phenylalanine or tryptophan. The D gene is left open where the match is weak. Some rows mark clone size as missing; the rest say once, few, many or name a class of expanded clone.

>few|TRBJ1-2|NA|TRBV3-1
CASSPQGSGYTF
TGTGCCAGCAGCCCCCAGGGCTCTGGCTACACCTTC
>NA|TRBJ1-4|NA|TRBV3-1
CASSQDTAVPEKLFF
TGTGCCAGCAGCCAAGATACGGCTGTCCCGGAAAAACTGTTTTTT
>few|TRBJ2-5|NA|TRBV5-1
CASSSGPSEETQYF
TGCGCCAGCAGCTCAGGACCCTCCGAAGAGACCCAGTACTTC
>few|TRBJ2-5|NA|TRBV7-9
CASSLASSTPWRETQYF
TGTGCCAGCAGCTTAGCCTCTTCAACCCCTTGGAGGGAGACCCAGTACTTC
>few|TRBJ2-2|TRBD2|TRBV2
CASRGPSGRSGELFF
TGTGCCAGCAGGGGTCCTAGCGGGAGATCCGGGGAGCTGTTTTTT
>NA|TRBJ1-2|NA|TRBV5-1
CASSLDSGFGYTF
TGCGCCAGCAGCTTGGACTCAGGGTTTGGCTACACCTTC
>NA|TRBJ1-1|NA|TRBV27
CASSLAVGQRAFF
TGTGCCAGCAGTTTAGCGGTGGGACAACGGGCTTTCTTT
>NA|TRBJ2-1|NA|TRBV28
CASSLPPGQGGYNEQFF
TGTGCCAGCAGTTTGCCCCCCGGCCAGGGGGGCTACAATGAGCAGTTCTTC
>NA|TRBJ1-2|NA|TRBV7-2
CASSFQGETYTF
TGTGCCAGCAGCTTTCAGGGCGAGACCTACACCTTC
>NA|TRBJ2-1|TRBD2|TRBV11-1
CASSLVGLAGGATSSYNEQFF
TGTGCCAGCAGCTTAGTTGGTCTAGCGGGGGGCGCTACGAGCTCCTACAATGAGCAGTTCTTC
>NA|TRBJ2-1|NA|TRBV6-2/TRBV6-3
CASRGPSKAVKEQFF
TGTGCCAGCAGAGGACCCTCAAAGGCAGTCAAGGAGCAGTTCTTC
>few|TRBJ2-3|NA|TRBV20-1
CSASFFSADTQYF
TGCAGTGCTAGTTTCTTTTCGGCAGATACGCAGTATTTT
>few|TRBJ1-2|NA|TRBV2
CASSQRRDKRAYTF
TGTGCCAGCAGTCAGAGGAGGGACAAAAGAGCCTACACCTTC
>few|TRBJ2-2|TRBD2|TRBV29-1
CSVFFSGRGGELFF
TGCAGCGTATTTTTTAGCGGGAGGGGCGGGGAGCTGTTTTTT
>few|TRBJ2-3|TRBD2|TRBV5-1
CASSFGTSGTHDTQYF
TGCGCCAGCAGCTTCGGGACTAGCGGGACCCACGATACGCAGTATTTT
>many|TRBJ2-7|NA|TRBV29-1
CSVWTASYEQYF
TGCAGCGTGTGGACAGCCTCCTACGAGCAGTACTTC
>NA|TRBJ2-7|TRBD2|TRBV7-6
CASSLTAGVCNEQYF
TGTGCCAGCAGCCTTACAGCGGGAGTGTGCAATGAGCAGTACTTC
>NA|TRBJ2-1|TRBD2|TRBV20-1
CSATIAGGPDEQFF
TGCAGTGCCACGATAGCGGGAGGGCCAGATGAGCAGTTCTTC
>NA|TRBJ1-6|NA|TRBV5-1
CASSLEQGGNSPLHF
TGCGCCAGCAGCTTGGAGCAGGGTGGAAATTCACCCCTCCACTTT
>few|TRBJ1-2|TRBD1|TRBV10-3
CAISGDRESGYTF
TGTGCCATCAGCGGCGACAGGGAGTCTGGCTACACCTTC
>NA|TRBJ2-1|NA|TRBV6-6
CASSGQVGYNEQFF
TGTGCCAGCTCGGGTCAGGTGGGGTACAATGAGCAGTTCTTC
>NA|TRBJ2-4|NA|TRBV20-1
CSARDFQGGIQYF
TGCAGTGCTAGAGATTTCCAGGGAGGCATTCAGTACTTC
>NA|TRBJ2-1|NA|TRBV5-1
CASSQVSGSYNEQFF
TGCGCCAGCAGCCAAGTTTCAGGGAGCTACAATGAGCAGTTCTTC
>NA|TRBJ2-4|TRBD2|TRBV6-2/TRBV6-3
CASRLAAVGEQYF
TGTGCCAGCAGACTAGCGGCCGTCGGGGAGCAGTACTTC
>NA|TRBJ2-5|TRBD2|TRBV6-2/TRBV6-3
CASSLGLAELIHHGQETQYF
TGTGCCAGCAGCCTGGGACTAGCGGAGCTAATTCACCACGGCCAAGAGACCCAGTACTTC
>many|TRBJ1-5|NA|TRBV6-6
CASRQGNQPQHF
TGTGCCAGCCGGCAGGGAAATCAGCCCCAGCATTTT
>once|TRBJ2-7|TRBD2|TRBV9
CASSPRTSGSRYEQYF
TGTGCCAGCAGCCCAAGGACTAGCGGGAGTCGATACGAGCAGTACTTC
>few|TRBJ1-2|NA|TRBV12-3/TRBV12-4
CASSLAVVVGGYTF
TGTGCCAGCAGTTTGGCAGTGGTGGTTGGTGGCTACACCTTC
>many|TRBJ2-7|TRBD2|TRBV15
CATSRPASGSYEQYF
TGTGCCACCAGCAGACCCGCTAGCGGCTCCTACGAGCAGTACTTC
>NA|TRBJ2-7|NA|TRBV5-1
CASSYLGGASYEQYF
TGCGCCAGCAGCTATCTGGGAGGAGCCTCCTACGAGCAGTACTTC
>once|TRBJ2-1|NA|TRBV12-3/TRBV12-4
CASSLVTSWGAKEQFF
TGTGCCAGCAGTTTAGTTACTAGCTGGGGGGCTAAGGAGCAGTTCTTC
>NA|TRBJ2-3|TRBD2|TRBV28
CASRVTSGRTDTQYF
TGTGCCAGCAGAGTGACTAGCGGGAGAACAGATACGCAGTATTTT
>NA|TRBJ1-1|NA|TRBV4-3
CASSQTGLPEAFF
TGCGCCAGCAGCCAAACGGGCTTGCCTGAAGCTTTCTTT
>NA|TRBJ2-3|TRBD2|TRBV28
CASSLVLAGVDTQYF
TGTGCCAGCAGTTTGGTCCTAGCGGGAGTAGATACGCAGTATTTT
>NA|TRBJ2-5|NA|TRBV28
CASSPGYAVQYF
TGTGCCAGCAGTCCCGGGTATGCCGTGCAGTACTTC
>once|TRBJ2-5|TRBD1|TRBV29-1
CSLAKGQAQETQYF
TGCAGCCTTGCGAAGGGACAGGCCCAAGAGACCCAGTACTTC
>NA|TRBJ2-7|NA|TRBV7-9
CASSLLTIALDEQYF
TGTGCCAGCAGCTTATTAACTATTGCCCTCGATGAGCAGTACTTC
>few|TRBJ2-6|NA|TRBV4-3
CASSQEGLGANVLTF
TGCGCCAGCAGCCAAGAAGGGTTAGGGGCCAACGTCCTGACTTTC
>NA|TRBJ2-3|TRBD2|TRBV11-2
CASSLFGRMTDTQYF
TGTGCCAGCAGCTTATTCGGGAGGATGACAGATACGCAGTATTTT
>few|TRBJ1-2|TRBD1|TRBV7-2
CASRADRGHGYTF
TGTGCCAGCAGAGCTGACAGGGGGCATGGCTACACCTTC
>NA|TRBJ2-7|TRBD2|TRBV7-9
CASSSTRPGGREGGYEQYF
TGTGCCAGCAGCTCTACCCGTCCCGGGGGGCGGGAGGGAGGATACGAGCAGTACTTC
>NA|TRBJ2-7|TRBD2|TRBV20-1
CSAKLAGASYEQYF
TGCAGTGCCAAACTAGCGGGAGCCTCCTACGAGCAGTACTTC
>once|TRBJ1-6|NA|TRBV15
CATSREVHPVESPLHF
TGTGCCACCAGCAGAGAGGTCCATCCAGTAGAGTCGCCCCTCCACTTT
>NA|TRBJ1-2|NA|TRBV2
CASSISRTDIYGYTF
TGTGCCAGCAGCATCTCCAGGACAGATATTTATGGCTACACCTTC
>NA|TRBJ2-5|TRBD2|TRBV12-5
CASSGLAGGPRETQYF
TGTGCTAGCTCTGGGCTAGCGGGAGGGCCGCGAGAGACCCAGTACTTC
>few|TRBJ2-7|NA|TRBV7-2
CASSSPWGRYEQYF
TGTGCCAGCAGCTCCCCCTGGGGGCGGTACGAGCAGTACTTC
>NA|TRBJ2-2|TRBD2|TRBV3-1
CASSQVGERTSANTGELFF
TGTGCCAGCAGCCAAGTGGGGGAGCGGACTAGTGCGAACACCGGGGAGCTGTTTTTT
>few|TRBJ2-5|NA|TRBV21-1
CASSKVWPRSLETQYF
TGTGCCAGCAGCAAAGTTTGGCCCAGGAGTTTAGAGACCCAGTACTTC
>NA|TRBJ2-5|TRBD2|TRBV6-1
CASSGGREQETQYF
TGTGCCAGCAGTGGCGGGAGGGAACAAGAGACCCAGTACTTC
>NA|TRBJ2-1|TRBD2|TRBV7-2
CASRLPGGGPGEQFF
TGTGCCAGCAGGCTCCCTGGCGGGGGGCCTGGTGAGCAGTTCTTC
>many|TRBJ2-7|NA|TRBV20-1
CSASPRDKIYEQYF
TGCAGTGCTAGCCCCCGGGACAAAATCTACGAGCAGTACTTC
>NA|TRBJ2-5|NA|TRBV18
CASSPRLLETQYF
TGTGCCAGCTCACCACGTCTTCTGGAGACCCAGTACTTC